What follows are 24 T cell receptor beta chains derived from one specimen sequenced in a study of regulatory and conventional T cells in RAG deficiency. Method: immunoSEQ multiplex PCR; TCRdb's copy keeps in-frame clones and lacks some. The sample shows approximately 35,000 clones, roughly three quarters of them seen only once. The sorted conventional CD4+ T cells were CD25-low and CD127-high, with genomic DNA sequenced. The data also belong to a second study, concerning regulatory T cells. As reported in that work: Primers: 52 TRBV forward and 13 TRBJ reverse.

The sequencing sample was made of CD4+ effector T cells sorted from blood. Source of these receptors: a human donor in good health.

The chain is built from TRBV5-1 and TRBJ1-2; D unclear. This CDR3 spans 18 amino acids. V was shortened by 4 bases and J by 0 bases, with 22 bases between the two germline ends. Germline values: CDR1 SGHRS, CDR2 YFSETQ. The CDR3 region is CASSIPSYLNSSNYGYTF. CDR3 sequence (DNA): TGCGCCAGCAGCATCCCGTCCTACCTAAATTCATCTAACTATGGCTACACCTTC.

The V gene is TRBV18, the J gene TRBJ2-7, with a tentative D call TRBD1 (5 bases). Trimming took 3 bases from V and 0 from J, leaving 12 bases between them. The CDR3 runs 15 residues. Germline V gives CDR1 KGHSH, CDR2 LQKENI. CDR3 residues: CASSPGQGISYEQYF. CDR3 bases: TGTGCCAGCTCACCGGGGCAGGGCATCTCCTACGAGCAGTACTTC. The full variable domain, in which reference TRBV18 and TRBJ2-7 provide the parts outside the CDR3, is NAGVMQNPRHLVRRRGQEARLRCSPMKGHSHVYWYRQLPEEGLKFMVYLQKENIIDESGMPKERFSAEFPKEGPSILRIQQVVRGDSAAYFCASSPGQGISYEQYFGPGTRLTVT.

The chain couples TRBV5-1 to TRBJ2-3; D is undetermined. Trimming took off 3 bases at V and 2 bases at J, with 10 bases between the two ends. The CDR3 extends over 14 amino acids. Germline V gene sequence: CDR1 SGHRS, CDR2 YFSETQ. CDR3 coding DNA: TGCGCCAGCAGCTGGAGCCTCGACACAGATACGCAGTATTTT. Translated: CASSWSLDTDTQYF. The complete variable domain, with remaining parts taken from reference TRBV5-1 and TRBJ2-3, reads KAGVTQTPRYLIKTRGQQVTLSCSPISGHRSVSWYQQTPGQGLQFLFEYFSETQRNKGNFPGRFSGRQFSNSRSEMNVSTLELGDSALYLCASSWSLDTDTQYFGPGTRLTVL.

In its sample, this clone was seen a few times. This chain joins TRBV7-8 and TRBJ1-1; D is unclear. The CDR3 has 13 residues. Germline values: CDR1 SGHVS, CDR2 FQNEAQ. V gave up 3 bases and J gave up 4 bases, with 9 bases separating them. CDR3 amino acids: CASSLQIFTEAFF. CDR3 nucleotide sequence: TGTGCCAGCAGCTTGCAAATTTTCACTGAAGCTTTCTTT. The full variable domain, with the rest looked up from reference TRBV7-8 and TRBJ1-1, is GAGVSQSPRYKVAKRGQDVALRCDPISGHVSLFWYQQALGQGPEFLTYFQNEAQLDKSGLPSDRFFAERPEGSVSTLKIQRTQQEDSAVYLCASSLQIFTEAFFGQGTRLTVV.

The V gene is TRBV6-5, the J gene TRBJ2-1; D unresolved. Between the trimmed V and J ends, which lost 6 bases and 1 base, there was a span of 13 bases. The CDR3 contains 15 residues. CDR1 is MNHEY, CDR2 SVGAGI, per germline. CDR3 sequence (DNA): TGTGCCAGCAGCCCTCGGTTGACATCCTACAATGAGCAGTTCTTC. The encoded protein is CASSPRLTSYNEQFF.

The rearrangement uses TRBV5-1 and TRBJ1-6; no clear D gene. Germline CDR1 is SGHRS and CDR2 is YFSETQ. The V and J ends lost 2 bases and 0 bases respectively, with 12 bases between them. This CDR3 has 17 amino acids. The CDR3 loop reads CASSLGPTGSYNSPLHF. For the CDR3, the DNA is TGCGCCAGCAGCTTAGGACCAACGGGCTCCTATAATTCACCCCTCCACTTT.

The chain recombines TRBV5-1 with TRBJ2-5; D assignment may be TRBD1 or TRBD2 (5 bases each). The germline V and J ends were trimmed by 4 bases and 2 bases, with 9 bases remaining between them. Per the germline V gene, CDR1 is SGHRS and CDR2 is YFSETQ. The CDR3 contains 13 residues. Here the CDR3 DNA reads TGCGCCAGCAGCACCGGGACGCAAGAGACCCAGTACTTC. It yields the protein CASSTGTQETQYF.

The CDR3 sequence: CASSQDGWVYQETQYF. CDR3 DNA: TGCGCCAGCAGCCAAGATGGATGGGTCTACCAAGAGACCCAGTACTTC. This rearrangement joins TRBV4-1 to TRBJ2-5; D gene ambiguous. Trimming pared 0 bases from V and 0 bases from J, leaving 11 bases between. The CDR3 is made up of 16 amino acids. Germline V gene lookup returns CDR1 MGHRA and CDR2 YSYEKL.

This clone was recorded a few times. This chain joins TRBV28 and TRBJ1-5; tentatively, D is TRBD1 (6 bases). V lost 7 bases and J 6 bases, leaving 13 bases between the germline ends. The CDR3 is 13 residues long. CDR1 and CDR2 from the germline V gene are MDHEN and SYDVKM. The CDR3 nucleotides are TGTGCCAGCAAGGGGGGAACGGGTCAGCCCCAGCATTTT. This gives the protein CASKGGTGQPQHF.

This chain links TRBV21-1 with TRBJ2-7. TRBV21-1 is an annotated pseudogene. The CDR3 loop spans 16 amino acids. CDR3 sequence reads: CASSKGAGTEAYEQYF. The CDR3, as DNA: TGTGCCAGCAGCAAAGGGGCCGGGACGGAAGCCTACGAGCAGTACTTC.

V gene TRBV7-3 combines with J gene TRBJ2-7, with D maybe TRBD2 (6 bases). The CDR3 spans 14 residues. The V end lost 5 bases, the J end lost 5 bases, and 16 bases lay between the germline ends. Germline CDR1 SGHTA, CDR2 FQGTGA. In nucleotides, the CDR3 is TGTGCCAGCAGCGCCTCAGGGACTGCTAACGAGCAGTACTTC. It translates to CASSASGTANEQYF.

This chain's CDR3 is CASSRGFTMNTEAFF. Here the CDR3 DNA reads TGCGCCAGCAGCCGCGGGTTTACAATGAACACTGAAGCTTTCTTT. The chain employs TRBV5-1 and TRBJ1-1; D gene unclear. V was trimmed by 4 bases and J by 0 bases, leaving 13 bases between them. Germline CDR1 reads SGHRS; CDR2 reads YFSETQ. This CDR3 contains 15 residues.

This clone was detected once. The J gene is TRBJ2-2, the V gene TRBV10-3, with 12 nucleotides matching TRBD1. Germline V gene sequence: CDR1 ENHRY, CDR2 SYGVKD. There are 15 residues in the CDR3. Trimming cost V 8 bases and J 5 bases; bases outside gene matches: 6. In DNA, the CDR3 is TGTGCCATCGGTGGGGACAGGGGGCGAACCGGGGAGCTGTTTTTT. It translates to CAIGGDRGRTGELFF.

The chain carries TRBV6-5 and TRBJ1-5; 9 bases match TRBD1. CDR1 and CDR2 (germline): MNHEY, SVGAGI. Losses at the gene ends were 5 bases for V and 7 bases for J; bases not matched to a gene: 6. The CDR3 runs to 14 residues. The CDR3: CASSRTGVLQPQHF. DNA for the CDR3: TGTGCCAGCAGTAGGACAGGGGTTCTCCAGCCCCAGCATTTT.

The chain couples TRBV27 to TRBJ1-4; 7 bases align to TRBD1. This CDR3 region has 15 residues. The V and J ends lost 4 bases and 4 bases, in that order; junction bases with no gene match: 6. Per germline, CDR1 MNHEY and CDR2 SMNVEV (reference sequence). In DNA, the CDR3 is TGTGCCAGCAGTTCCGGGGGACAGATTAATGAAAAACTGTTTTTT. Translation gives CASSSGGQINEKLFF.

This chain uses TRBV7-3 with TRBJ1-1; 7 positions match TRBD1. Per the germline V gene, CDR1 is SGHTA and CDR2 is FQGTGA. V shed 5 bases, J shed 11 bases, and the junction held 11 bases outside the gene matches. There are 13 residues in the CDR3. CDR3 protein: CASSPGQYHAAFF. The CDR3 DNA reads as TGTGCCAGCAGCCCGGGACAGTACCATGCGGCTTTCTTT.

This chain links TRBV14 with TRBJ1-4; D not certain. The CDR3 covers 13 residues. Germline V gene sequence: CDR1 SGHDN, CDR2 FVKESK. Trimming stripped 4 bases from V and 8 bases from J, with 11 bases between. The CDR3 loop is CASSRGGQEKLFF. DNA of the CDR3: TGTGCCAGCAGCCGGGGAGGCCAAGAAAAACTGTTTTTT. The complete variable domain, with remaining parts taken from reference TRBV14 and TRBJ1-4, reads EAGVTQFPSHSVIEKGQTVTLRCDPISGHDNLYWYRRVMGKEIKFLLHFVKESKQDESGMPNNRFLAERTGGTYSTLKVQPAELEDSGVYFCASSRGGQEKLFFGSGTQLSVL.

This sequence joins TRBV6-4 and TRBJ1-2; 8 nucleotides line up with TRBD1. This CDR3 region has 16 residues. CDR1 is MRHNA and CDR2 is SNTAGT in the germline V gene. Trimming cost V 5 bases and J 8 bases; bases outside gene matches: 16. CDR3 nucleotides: TGTGCCAGCAGTTTCACGGGGACAGGAAGTAGTATGGGCTACACCTTC. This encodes CASSFTGTGSSMGYTF.

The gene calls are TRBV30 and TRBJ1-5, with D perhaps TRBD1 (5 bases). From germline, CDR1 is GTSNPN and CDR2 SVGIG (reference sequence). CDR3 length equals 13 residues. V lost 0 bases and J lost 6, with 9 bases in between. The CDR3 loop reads CAWSVGGTQPQHF. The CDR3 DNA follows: TGTGCCTGGAGTGTAGGAGGGACTCAGCCCCAGCATTTT. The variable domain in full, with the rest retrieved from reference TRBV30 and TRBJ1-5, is SQTIHQWPATLVQPVGSPLSLECTVEGTSNPNLYWYRQAAGRGLQLLFYSVGIGQISSEVPQNLSASRPQDRQFILSSKKLLLSDSGFYLCAWSVGGTQPQHFGDGTRLSIL.

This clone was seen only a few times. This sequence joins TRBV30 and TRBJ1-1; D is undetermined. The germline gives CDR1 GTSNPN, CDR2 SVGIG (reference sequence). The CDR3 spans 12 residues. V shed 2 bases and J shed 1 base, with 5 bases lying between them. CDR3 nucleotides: TGTGCCTGGAGTCCCAGGAACACTGAAGCTTTCTTT. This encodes CAWSPRNTEAFF.

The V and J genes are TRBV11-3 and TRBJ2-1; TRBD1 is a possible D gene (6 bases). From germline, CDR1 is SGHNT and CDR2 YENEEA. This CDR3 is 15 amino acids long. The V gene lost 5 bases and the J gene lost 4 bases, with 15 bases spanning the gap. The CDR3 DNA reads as TGTGCCAGCAGCCCCGAGGCAACAGGGTACAATGAGCAGTTCTTC. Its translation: CASSPEATGYNEQFF. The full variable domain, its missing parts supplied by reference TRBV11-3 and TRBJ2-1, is EAGVVQSPRYKIIEKKQPVAFWCNPISGHNTLYWYLQNLGQGPELLIRYENEEAVDDSQLPKDRFSAERLKGVDSTLKIQPAELGDSAVYLCASSPEATGYNEQFFGPGTRLTVL.

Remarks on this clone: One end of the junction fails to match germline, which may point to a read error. In DNA, the CDR3 is TGTGCTAGCACCTTTACCCCCGACAATGAGCAGTTCTTC. It yields the protein CASTFTPDNEQFF. V usage is TRBV7-7 and J usage is TRBJ2-1; D unresolved. Germline V lookup: CDR1 SSHAT, CDR2 FNYEAQ (reference sequence). The CDR3 runs 13 residues.

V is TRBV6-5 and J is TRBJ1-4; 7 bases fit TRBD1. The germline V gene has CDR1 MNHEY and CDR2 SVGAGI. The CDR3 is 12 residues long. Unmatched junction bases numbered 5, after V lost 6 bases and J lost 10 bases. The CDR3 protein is CASREGAGKLFF. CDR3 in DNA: TGTGCCAGCAGAGAGGGGGCGGGAAAACTGTTTTTT.

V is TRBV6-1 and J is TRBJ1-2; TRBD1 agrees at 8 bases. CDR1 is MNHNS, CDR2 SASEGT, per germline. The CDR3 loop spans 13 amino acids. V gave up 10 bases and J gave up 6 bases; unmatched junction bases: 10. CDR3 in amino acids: CATRTDRGNGYTF. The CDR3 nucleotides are TGTGCCACCAGAACCGACAGGGGCAATGGCTACACCTTC.